This T cell receptor (beta chain) emerged from a study of cytomegalovirus exposure and HLA in healthy donors. The data were produced by immunoSEQ multiplex PCR, yet TCRdb's version contains in-frame clones alone and is incomplete. The sample has about 160,000 clones, 89% seen once; the top ten hold 4% to 4.5%. Note on this clone: Its antigen remains unknown.

The CDR3 loop spans 15 amino acids. Germline loops: CDR1 WNHNN, CDR2 SYGVQD (reference sequence). The J segment lost 2 bases and the V segment lost 7 bases, leaving 10 bases of the junction unmatched. Study observations and caveats: Clusters of TCRs from the first cohort tended to co-occur in the 100 to 150 validation repertoires (as a later analysis found). According to the study, approximately 150 TCR beta chains were cytomegalovirus-associated. Many donors shared some public TCRs, even though most TCR sequences were rare. For cytomegalovirus status, the classifier reportedly gave diagnoses with high specificity and sensitivity.

Material for sequencing was PBMCs. The V gene is TRBV10-1, the J gene TRBJ2-7; 8 bases fit TRBD1. The TCR originated in a man aged 18 to 29 in good health and CMV-seropositive. CDR3 sequence reads: CASNYEDRATYEQYF. Written as DNA, the CDR3 is TGCGCCAGCAACTACGAGGACAGGGCCACCTACGAGCAGTACTTC.